The 25 T cell receptor beta chains below all came from one sample that was sequenced in a study of T cell responses to AZD1222 COVID-19 vaccine. TCRdb's table, derived via immunoSEQ multiplex PCR, lists solely in-frame clones and lacks some. The data hold about 180,000 clones, with 90% to 95% observed a single time. Sequenced material: peripheral blood, taken 28 days after the second AZD1222 dose. The receptors were gathered from an adult who received the AZD1222 COVID-19 vaccine.

The rearrangement links TRBV4-2 to TRBJ2-1; 7 nucleotides agree with TRBD2. This CDR3 has 16 residues. V dropped 0 bases and J dropped 5; count of bases not matched to a gene: 7. Germline CDR1 is LGHNA and CDR2 is YNFKEQ. CDR3 DNA: TGTGCCAGCAGCCAAGAATCCGGGAGGCCCGACAATGAGCAGTTCTTC. Encoded protein: CASSQESGRPDNEQFF.

The chain joins TRBV24-1 to TRBJ2-1; 10 nucleotides match TRBD1. Trimming at V came to 9 bases and at J to 5 bases, leaving 6 bases not matched to a gene. Germline assignment: CDR1 KGHDR and CDR2 SFDVKD. This CDR3 has 14 residues. The CDR3: CATGQGGNNNEQFF. CDR3 sequence (DNA): TGTGCCACCGGACAGGGGGGGAATAACAATGAGCAGTTCTTC.

The chain employs TRBV2 and TRBJ1-2; tentatively, D is TRBD1 (5 bases). Trimming removed 2 bases at V and 8 bases at J, with 15 bases between. CDR1 and CDR2 from the germline V gene are SNHLY and FYNNEI. This CDR3 spans 14 amino acids. CDR3 coding DNA: TGTGCCAGCAGTGAATCAGGGCTGCTCGGCGGCTACACCTTC. Translation gives CASSESGLLGGYTF.

The genes are TRBV28 and TRBJ1-2; D may be TRBD1 (6 bases). Germline assignment: CDR1 MDHEN and CDR2 SYDVKM. This CDR3 has 14 amino acids. Trimming cost V 8 bases and J 8 bases, with 21 bases left between them. This CDR3 is CASYLGGEGSGYTF. The CDR3 nucleotides read TGTGCCAGCTACTTGGGGGGCGAGGGTTCCGGCTACACCTTC.

V and J are TRBV2 and TRBJ1-1; 8 bases are a match to TRBD1. CDR1 is SNHLY, CDR2 FYNNEI, per germline. CDR3 length: 19 amino acids. V shed 6 bases and J 1 base; nucleotides not matched to a gene: 19. CDR3 sequence: CASRTARGQERGANTEAFF. The CDR3, as DNA: TGTGCCAGCAGGACGGCCCGGGGACAGGAAAGGGGGGCGAACACTGAAGCTTTCTTT.

The rearrangement uses TRBV15 and TRBJ2-4, with TRBD2 matching over 8 bases. V shed 4 bases and J 1 base; nucleotides not matched to a gene: 9. This CDR3 is built from 17 residues. Germline-derived CDR1 and CDR2 are LNHNV and YYDKDF (reference sequence). In nucleotides, the CDR3 is TGTGCCACCAGCAACCCCCTACGGGGGGGGGCCAAAAACATTCAGTACTTC. As protein: CATSNPLRGGAKNIQYF.

Here the CDR3 DNA reads TGTGCCACCAGTGATGGGGGGCTGAGCAATCAGCCCCAGCATTTT. It codes for CATSDGGLSNQPQHF. The gene calls are TRBV24-1 and TRBJ1-5, with TRBD1 as a possible D gene (6 bases). Germline CDR1 KGHDR, CDR2 SFDVKD. This CDR3 region has 15 residues. Deletions cut 3 bases from V and 1 base from J, with 9 bases between.

The J gene is TRBJ1-4, the V gene TRBV19, with TRBD1 matching over 8 bases. The germline gives CDR1 LNHDA, CDR2 SQIVND (reference sequence). V was pared by 3 bases and J by 12 bases, with 12 bases of the junction left unmatched. This CDR3 contains 15 residues. DNA of the CDR3: TGTGCCAGTAGTATCAGGACAGGGATAGCAGTACAACTGTTTTTT. It is translated as CASSIRTGIAVQLFF.

The rearrangement uses TRBV5-7 and TRBJ2-1; 8 nucleotides match TRBD1. TRBV5-7 is classed as an ORF, of uncertain function. V gave up 3 bases and J gave up 7 bases; unmatched junction bases: 3. The CDR3 is made up of 13 amino acids. The CDR3 DNA sequence: TGTGCCAGCAGCTGTAACAGGGGGAATGAGCAGTTCTTC. Encoded protein: CASSCNRGNEQFF.

The CDR3 here is CASSLDPPTGELFF. The CDR3, as DNA: TGTGCCAGCAGCTTGGATCCGCCGACCGGGGAGCTGTTTTTT. The rearrangement uses TRBV5-4 and TRBJ2-2; no firm D call. This CDR3 is built from 14 residues. Trimming removed 0 bases at V and 5 bases at J, with 8 bases between. Germline CDR1 and CDR2: SGHNT and YYREEE (reference sequence). Using reference TRBV5-4 and TRBJ2-2 for the parts outside the CDR3, the full variable domain is ETGVTQSPTHLIKTRGQQVTLRCSSQSGHNTVSWYQQALGQGPQFIFQYYREEENGRGNFPPRFSGLQFPNYSSELNVNALELDDSALYLCASSLDPPTGELFFGEGSRLTVL.

This chain connects TRBV7-3 to TRBJ2-3, with D hard to call. The germline gives CDR1 SGHTA, CDR2 FQGTGA. The CDR3 spans 13 residues. The V gene lost 1 base and the J gene lost 6 bases, with 8 bases spanning the gap. The CDR3 reads CASSLNPRDTQYF. CDR3 DNA: TGTGCCAGCAGCTTAAATCCACGGGATACGCAGTATTTT.

CDR3: CASSLGSGGLSYNEQFF. In nucleotides, the CDR3 is TGTGCCAGCAGCTTGGGTAGCGGGGGGCTATCCTACAATGAGCAGTTCTTC. The rearrangement links TRBV5-4 to TRBJ2-1, with TRBD2 matching over 10 bases. This CDR3 spans 17 amino acids. J was trimmed by 1 base and V by 0 bases; bases with no gene match: 4. CDR1 is SGHNT, CDR2 YYREEE, per germline (reference sequence).

V usage is TRBV18 and J usage is TRBJ2-7; tentative D call: TRBD1 (7 bases). The CDR3 runs 15 residues. V was shortened by 2 bases and J by 2 bases, with 13 bases between the two germline ends. CDR1 and CDR2 from the germline V gene are KGHSH and LQKENI. CDR3 bases: TGTGCCAGCTCACCAGCATCAGGGGGGACCTACGAGCAGTACTTC. This translates into CASSPASGGTYEQYF. The whole variable domain, filled in from reference TRBV18 and TRBJ2-7, reads NAGVMQNPRHLVRRRGQEARLRCSPMKGHSHVYWYRQLPEEGLKFMVYLQKENIIDESGMPKERFSAEFPKEGPSILRIQQVVRGDSAAYFCASSPASGGTYEQYFGPGTRLTVT.

This rearrangement joins TRBV7-9 to TRBJ2-3, with no clear D. Trimming cost V 5 bases and J 1 base, with 4 bases left between them. In germline, CDR1 is SEHNR, CDR2 FQNEAQ (reference sequence). The CDR3 runs to 12 residues. In DNA, the CDR3 is TGTGCCAGCAGCCGGGGCACAGATACGCAGTATTTT. It encodes CASSRGTDTQYF.

The chain is built from TRBV27 and TRBJ1-1; D is undetermined. Per the germline V gene, CDR1 is MNHEY and CDR2 is SMNVEV (reference sequence). Between the trimmed V and J ends, which lost 0 bases and 1 base, there was a span of 12 bases. This CDR3 has 16 residues. In DNA, the CDR3 is TGTGCCAGCAGTTTATCCGGTGGCAGAGGGAACACTGAAGCTTTCTTT. Its translation is CASSLSGGRGNTEAFF.

The J gene is TRBJ2-3, the V gene TRBV4-3, with 9 bases fitting TRBD2. The CDR3 covers 20 residues. V trimming: 0 bases; J trimming: 2 bases; junction bases outside the gene matches: 15. CDR1 and CDR2 from the germline V gene are LGHNA and YSLEER. The CDR3 DNA sequence: TGCGCCAGCAGCCAAGATTTGGCCGTGCGGGGGGGCCTTCCCACAGATACGCAGTATTTT. As protein: CASSQDLAVRGGLPTDTQYF.

The chain links TRBV7-3 to TRBJ2-3; 9 positions match TRBD1. With V trimmed by 6 bases and J by 4 bases, 8 bases remained unmatched. Germline V lookup: CDR1 SGHTA, CDR2 FQGTGA. This CDR3 spans 15 amino acids. The CDR3 loop reads CASSHLTGGADTQYF. For the CDR3, the DNA is TGTGCCAGCAGTCATTTAACAGGGGGCGCAGATACGCAGTATTTT.

The gene calls are TRBV27 and TRBJ2-1; weak D call: TRBD1 (6 bases). The CDR3 totals 18 residues. Between the trimmed V and J ends, which lost 5 bases and 3 bases, there was a span of 23 bases. In germline, CDR1 is MNHEY, CDR2 SMNVEV (reference sequence). The DNA of the CDR3 is TGTGCCAGCAGTCCCCTAGCCTTCTATGGACAGTTCTACAATGAGCAGTTCTTC. It specifies CASSPLAFYGQFYNEQFF.

This clone showed up just once. DNA of the CDR3: TGTGCCAGCAGCAAAGAGACCCAGTACTTC. Its translation: CASSKETQYF. This chain uses TRBV6-6 with TRBJ2-5; D not certain. Germline V lookup: CDR1 MNHNY, CDR2 SVGAGI (reference sequence). V gave up 6 bases and J gave up 3 bases, with 2 bases separating them. The CDR3 has 10 residues.

This sequence joins TRBV7-9 and TRBJ1-1, with TRBD1 identical over 10 bases. The CDR3 runs 15 residues. The trim removed 5 bases at V and 4 bases at J, leaving 7 bases unmatched. The germline V gene encodes CDR1 SEHNR and CDR2 FQNEAQ (reference sequence). In DNA, the CDR3 is TGTGCCAGCAGCCAGACAGGGGGCGTGGGCACTGAAGCTTTCTTT. The encoded protein is CASSQTGGVGTEAFF.

This clone was recorded only once. V and J are TRBV7-9 and TRBJ2-4, with TRBD2 matching 14 bases. CDR3 length equals 18 residues. Germline trimming cut 6 bases from V and 5 bases from J; bases unmatched to any gene: 12. Looked up from germline, CDR1 is SEHNR and CDR2 is FQNEAQ (reference sequence). The CDR3 region is CASRPGGTSGSPENIQYF. In DNA, the CDR3 is TGTGCCAGCAGGCCAGGGGGGACTAGCGGGAGTCCGGAAAACATTCAGTACTTC. The complete variable domain, with remaining parts taken from reference TRBV7-9 and TRBJ2-4, reads DTGVSQNPRHKITKRGQNVTFRCDPISEHNRLYWYRQTLGQGPEFLTYFQNEAQLEKSRLLSDRFSAERPKGSFSTLEIQRTEQGDSAMYLCASRPGGTSGSPENIQYFGAGTRLSVL.

This rearrangement joins TRBV27 to TRBJ1-2; possibly TRBD1 for D (6 bases). The CDR3 contains 15 residues. Looked up from germline, CDR1 is MNHEY and CDR2 is SMNVEV (reference sequence). Trimming took off 5 bases at V and 0 bases at J, with 13 bases between the two ends. The CDR3 DNA is TGTGCCAGCAGTCCCGCGACAGGACCTAACTATGGCTACACCTTC. This translates into CASSPATGPNYGYTF.

V and J are TRBV10-3 and TRBJ1-4, with a possible D match to TRBD1 (5 bases). Germline V gene data show CDR1 as ENHRY and CDR2 as SYGVKD. V was shortened by 3 bases and J by 6 bases, with 5 bases between the two germline ends. The CDR3 runs 12 residues. Here the CDR3 reads CAISDRDEKLFF. The CDR3 DNA follows: TGTGCCATCAGTGACAGGGATGAAAAACTGTTTTTT.

The chain is built from TRBV9 and TRBJ1-6; 7 positions agree with TRBD1. The CDR3 is 16 amino acids. From germline, CDR1 is SGDLS and CDR2 YYNGEE. With V trimmed by 3 bases and J by 0 bases, 3 bases remained unmatched. The CDR3, as DNA: TGTGCCAGCAGCGCTTGGGACAGCTCCTATAATTCACCCCTCCACTTT. It specifies CASSAWDSSYNSPLHF.

V and J are TRBV4-3 and TRBJ1-5; the D gene is possibly TRBD1 (5 bases). The length of the CDR3 is 15 residues. In germline, CDR1 is LGHNA, CDR2 YSLEER. V was trimmed by 0 bases and J by 1 base, leaving 7 bases between them. The CDR3 loop is CASSQDWGSNQPQHF. In nucleotides, the CDR3 is TGCGCCAGCAGCCAAGATTGGGGGAGCAATCAGCCCCAGCATTTT.